The rows below give T cell receptor beta chains drawn from one sample of a study of cytomegalovirus exposure and HLA in healthy donors. The repertoire was sequenced with immunoSEQ multiplex PCR; TCRdb's copy has only in-frame clones and lacks some. The data hold roughly 200,000 clones, with over 60% observed a single time. The material sequenced was PBMCs. The source of these receptors is a woman aged 30 to 39 in good health and CMV-seropositive. Both conserved end residues are part of each CDR3. The D gene is left open where the match is weak. The size entry is marked missing in some rows and otherwise reads once, few, many or a size class.

clone_size: NA; v_call: TRBV5-4; d_call: NA; j_call: TRBJ2-2; cdr3_nt: TGTGCCAGCAGTTCAGGTGGGACCGGGGAGCTGTTTTTT; cdr3_aa: CASSSGGTGELFF
clone_size: NA; v_call: TRBV19; d_call: NA; j_call: TRBJ1-2; cdr3_nt: TGTGCCAGTAGCTTGGTAGCAAACTATGGCTACACCTTC; cdr3_aa: CASSLVANYGYTF
clone_size: NA; v_call: TRBV28; d_call: NA; j_call: TRBJ1-4; cdr3_nt: TGTGCCAGCAGTTCCACAGGGCGGAATGAAAAACTGTTTTTT; cdr3_aa: CASSSTGRNEKLFF
clone_size: NA; v_call: TRBV28; d_call: TRBD2; j_call: TRBJ2-1; cdr3_nt: TGTGCCAGCGGCCCAGCGGGAGGAGGGTACAATGAGCAGTTCTTC; cdr3_aa: CASGPAGGGYNEQFF
clone_size: NA; v_call: TRBV6-5; d_call: NA; j_call: TRBJ1-3; cdr3_nt: TGTGCCAGCAGGTCAATCGGTAGCTCTGGAAACACCATATATTTT; cdr3_aa: CASRSIGSSGNTIYF
clone_size: NA; v_call: TRBV2; d_call: TRBD1; j_call: TRBJ2-1; cdr3_nt: TGTGCCAGCAGTGAGGGACAGGGGATATGGGATGAGCAGTTCTTC; cdr3_aa: CASSEGQGIWDEQFF
clone_size: NA; v_call: TRBV11-3; d_call: TRBD1; j_call: TRBJ1-2; cdr3_nt: TGTGCCAGCAGCCGACAGGGGGGCTATGGCTACACCTTC; cdr3_aa: CASSRQGGYGYTF
clone_size: NA; v_call: TRBV7-3; d_call: TRBD2; j_call: TRBJ2-3; cdr3_nt: TGTGCCAGCAGCTTAACGCTAGCGGGGCTAGATACGCAGTATTTT; cdr3_aa: CASSLTLAGLDTQYF
clone_size: NA; v_call: TRBV4-1; d_call: TRBD1; j_call: TRBJ1-3; cdr3_nt: TGCGCCAGCAGCCAAGTGAGAGGAGGCGACAGGGCTCTTGGAAACACCATATATTTT; cdr3_aa: CASSQVRGGDRALGNTIYF
clone_size: NA; v_call: TRBV7-9; d_call: NA; j_call: TRBJ1-3; cdr3_nt: TGTGCCAGCAGCGAAGGAGGGGAAAGGTCTGGAAACACCATATATTTT; cdr3_aa: CASSEGGERSGNTIYF
clone_size: NA; v_call: TRBV7-6; d_call: NA; j_call: TRBJ2-2; cdr3_nt: TGTGCCAGCAGCATCGTGAGTGGGGGGACCGGGGAGCTGTTTTTT; cdr3_aa: CASSIVSGGTGELFF
clone_size: NA; v_call: TRBV5-4; d_call: NA; j_call: TRBJ2-5; cdr3_nt: TGTGCCAGCAGCCACCGGGACATTGAGACCCAGTACTTC; cdr3_aa: CASSHRDIETQYF
clone_size: NA; v_call: TRBV7-9; d_call: TRBD1; j_call: TRBJ1-5; cdr3_nt: TGTGCCAGCAGCCGGACAGGGGATCAGCCCCAGCATTTT; cdr3_aa: CASSRTGDQPQHF
clone_size: NA; v_call: TRBV7-3; d_call: TRBD1; j_call: TRBJ1-5; cdr3_nt: TGTGCCAGCAGCCGGGACAGAGATCAGCCCCAGCATTTT; cdr3_aa: CASSRDRDQPQHF
clone_size: NA; v_call: TRBV2; d_call: NA; j_call: TRBJ1-2; cdr3_nt: TGTGCCAGCAGTGAACAGGCCTATGGCTACACCTTC; cdr3_aa: CASSEQAYGYTF
clone_size: NA; v_call: TRBV19; d_call: TRBD1; j_call: TRBJ1-1; cdr3_nt: TGTGCCAGTAGTCCAGGACAGGGGCGCACTGAAGCTTTCTTT; cdr3_aa: CASSPGQGRTEAFF
clone_size: NA; v_call: TRBV11-3; d_call: TRBD2; j_call: TRBJ2-3; cdr3_nt: TGTGCCAGCAGCTTAGGGCAGGGCGGGGGGTCAGATACGCAGTATTTT; cdr3_aa: CASSLGQGGGSDTQYF
clone_size: few; v_call: TRBV10-2; d_call: TRBD1; j_call: TRBJ2-3; cdr3_nt: TGCGCCAGCAGACAGGGGGCCAAAGATACGCAGTATTTT; cdr3_aa: CASRQGAKDTQYF
clone_size: NA; v_call: TRBV28; d_call: NA; j_call: TRBJ1-5; cdr3_nt: TGTGCCAGCATCCGGCCCGGGGGGTACAATCAGCCCCAGCATTTT; cdr3_aa: CASIRPGGYNQPQHF
clone_size: NA; v_call: TRBV19; d_call: NA; j_call: TRBJ1-1; cdr3_nt: TGTGCCAGCCAAGACAGGTTCTACACTGAAGCTTTCTTT; cdr3_aa: CASQDRFYTEAFF
clone_size: NA; v_call: TRBV18; d_call: TRBD1; j_call: TRBJ1-4; cdr3_nt: TGTGCCAGCTCGCGCAGGGACGTCCCGGGACAGGGCCCGGGACTGTTTTTT; cdr3_aa: CASSRRDVPGQGPGLFF
clone_size: NA; v_call: TRBV15; d_call: NA; j_call: TRBJ2-1; cdr3_nt: TGTGCCACCAGCAGAGATAACAGGTACAATGAGCAGTTCTTC; cdr3_aa: CATSRDNRYNEQFF
clone_size: NA; v_call: TRBV4-3; d_call: NA; j_call: TRBJ2-7; cdr3_nt: TGCGCCAGCAGCGCTGGCGGTGTCTCCTACGAGCAGTACTTC; cdr3_aa: CASSAGGVSYEQYF
clone_size: NA; v_call: TRBV2; d_call: TRBD1; j_call: TRBJ1-1; cdr3_nt: TGTGCCAGCAGTTCAGACAGGGGGCGCGTGGACACTGAAGCTTTCTTT; cdr3_aa: CASSSDRGRVDTEAFF
clone_size: NA; v_call: TRBV2; d_call: NA; j_call: TRBJ1-2; cdr3_nt: TGTGCCAGCAGTGAATTACAGGGAGCTATGGATGGCTACACCTTC; cdr3_aa: CASSELQGAMDGYTF